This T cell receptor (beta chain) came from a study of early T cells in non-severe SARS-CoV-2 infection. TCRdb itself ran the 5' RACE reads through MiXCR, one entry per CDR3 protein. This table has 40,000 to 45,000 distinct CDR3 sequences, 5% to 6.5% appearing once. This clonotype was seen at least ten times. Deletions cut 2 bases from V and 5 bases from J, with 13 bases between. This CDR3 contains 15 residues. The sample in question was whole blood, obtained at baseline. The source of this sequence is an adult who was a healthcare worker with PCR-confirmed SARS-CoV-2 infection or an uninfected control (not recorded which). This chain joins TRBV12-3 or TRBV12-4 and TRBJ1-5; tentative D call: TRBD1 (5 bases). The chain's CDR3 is CASSLQGGADQPQHF. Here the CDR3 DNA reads TGTGCCAGCAGTTTACAAGGCGGGGCAGATCAGCCCCAGCATTTT.